These 31 T cell receptor beta chains were sequenced from one sample in a study of T cells in Graves' hyperthyroidism and ophthalmopathy. Amplification targeted TCR beta CDR3 regions from RNA transcripts. First-round RT-PCR with HTBI primers amplified the TCR CDR3 region. TCRdb recomputed calls from the multiplex PCR reads with MiXCR, one row per CDR3 protein. The sample yields roughly 640,000 distinct CDR3 sequences, approximately 15% seen once. Sample: blood. These receptors all come from a woman in her thirties or forties with Graves' ophthalmopathy.

This clonotype was seen many times. The chain carries TRBV20-1 and TRBJ2-1, with 9 bases matching TRBD2. V lost 5 bases and J lost 8; bases outside the gene matches: 7. In germline, CDR1 is DFQATT, CDR2 SNEGSKA (reference sequence). The CDR3 is 13 residues long. CDR3: CSAPSSGAYEQFF. CDR3 coding DNA: TGCAGTGCTCCCTCTAGCGGGGCGTATGAGCAGTTCTTC.

This clonotype occurred a few times. V and J are TRBV18 and TRBJ2-6; D not certain. V was trimmed by 0 bases and J by 2 bases, leaving 8 bases between them. This CDR3 spans 16 amino acids. The germline gives CDR1 KGHSH, CDR2 LQKENI. CDR3 sequence reads: CASSPPSRTGANVLTF. CDR3 nucleotides: TGTGCCAGCTCACCACCAAGCCGAACTGGGGCCAACGTCCTGACTTTC.

V usage is TRBV20-1 and J usage is TRBJ2-1; the D gene could be TRBD1 or TRBD2 (8 bases each). CDR3 length: 14 amino acids. Per germline, CDR1 DFQATT and CDR2 SNEGSKA (reference sequence). V lost 6 bases and J lost 11, with 23 bases in between. The CDR3 DNA reads as TGCAGTGCGCAAGACAGGGGTGTAGCGGGGAAGCAGTTCTTC. It translates to CSAQDRGVAGKQFF.

This clonotype has a handful of counts. Germline and junction disagree at one end, which may indicate a read error. V gene TRBV7-3 combines with J gene TRBJ2-3, with D maybe TRBD1 (5 bases). Germline CDR1 and CDR2: SGHTA and FQGTGA. This CDR3 comprises 15 residues. The CDR3 here is CASSLEGRSTGTQYF. CDR3 nucleotides: TGTGCCAGCAGCTTAGAAGGTCGGAGCACAGGTACGCAGTATTTT.

This clonotype was counted many times. The chain links TRBV19 to TRBJ1-1; D ambiguous. V was cut by 7 bases and J by 5 bases, with 14 bases left in between. CDR1 and CDR2 from the germline V gene are LNHDA and SQIVND (reference sequence). The CDR3 loop spans 13 amino acids. CDR3 protein: CASTLGLGTEAFF. The DNA for the CDR3 is TGTGCCAGTACCTTGGGTTTAGGGACTGAAGCTTTCTTT. Supplemented by reference TRBV19 and TRBJ1-1, the full variable domain reads DGGITQSPKYLFRKEGQNVTLSCEQNLNHDAMYWYRQDPGQGLRLIYYSQIVNDFQKGDIAEGYSVSREKKESFPLTVTSAQKNPTAFYLCASTLGLGTEAFFGQGTRLTVV.

The J gene is TRBJ2-2, the V gene TRBV3-1; 10 bases are a match to TRBD2. Germline CDR1 LGHDT, CDR2 YNNKEL (reference sequence). The length of the CDR3 is 16 residues. V dropped 0 bases and J dropped 4; count of bases not matched to a gene: 2. The CDR3 sequence: CASSQDLAGATGELFF. The CDR3 bases are TGTGCCAGCAGCCAAGACCTAGCGGGGGCCACCGGGGAGCTGTTTTTT.

This clonotype was found a few times. The gene calls are TRBV19 and TRBJ1-1; TRBD1 matches at 8 bases. Losses at the gene ends were 6 bases for V and 4 bases for J; bases not matched to a gene: 13. CDR1 is LNHDA and CDR2 is SQIVND in the germline V gene (reference sequence). The CDR3 consists of 16 residues. CDR3 nucleotides: TGTGCCAGTAGCCACCTAGGGGACAGGAGTACCACTGAAGCTTTCTTT. The encoded protein is CASSHLGDRSTTEAFF.

This clonotype was observed at least ten times. The chain links TRBV7-2 to TRBJ2-1, with 9 bases aligning to TRBD2. The CDR3 runs to 15 residues. V gave up 1 base and J gave up 8 bases; unmatched junction bases: 6. Germline V gene lookup returns CDR1 SGHTA and CDR2 FQGNSA. CDR3 amino acids: CASSLGAGGVDEQFF. DNA for the CDR3: TGTGCCAGCAGCTTAGGAGCGGGAGGAGTGGATGAGCAGTTCTTC.

The chain carries TRBV19 and TRBJ2-5, with 8 nucleotides matching TRBD2. This CDR3 is built from 15 residues. From germline, CDR1 is LNHDA and CDR2 SQIVND (reference sequence). V lost 6 bases, J lost 2 bases, and 8 bases stayed unmatched. The CDR3 loop is CASRPKSGGQETQYF. The CDR3 bases are TGTGCCAGTAGACCCAAGAGCGGGGGACAAGAGACCCAGTACTTC.

The J gene is TRBJ2-2, the V gene TRBV10-3; no firm D call. Germline V gene sequence: CDR1 ENHRY, CDR2 SYGVKD. The germline V and J ends were trimmed by 6 bases and 7 bases, with 12 bases remaining between them. CDR3 length equals 13 residues. The CDR3 DNA sequence: TGTGCCATCAGCCCCACCCCCATCGGGGAGCTGTTTTTT. This sequence encodes CAISPTPIGELFF.

Comment on this clonotype: One junction end disagrees with the germline gene, perhaps due to a read error. The chain uses TRBV5-1 and TRBJ1-3, with 9 positions matching TRBD1. The CDR3 consists of 17 residues. Per the germline V gene, CDR1 is SGHRS and CDR2 is YFSETQ. In DNA form, the CDR3 reads TGTGCCAGCAGCTACCGGGACAGGGTGATATCTGGAAACACCATATATTTT. It translates to CASSYRDRVISGNTIYF.

The rearrangement uses TRBV4-2 and TRBJ1-6; no reliable D call. Between the trimmed V and J ends, which lost 4 bases and 2 bases, there was a span of 15 bases. The CDR3 is 17 amino acids. Germline CDR1 and CDR2: LGHNA and YNFKEQ. The CDR3 protein is CASSPSPIPPYNSPLHF. As DNA, the CDR3 is TGTGCCAGCAGCCCAAGTCCGATCCCCCCCTATAATTCACCCCTCCACTTT.

The chain combines TRBV28 with TRBJ1-5; 7 bases fit TRBD1. The germline V gene has CDR1 MDHEN and CDR2 SYDVKM. Unmatched junction bases numbered 20, after V lost 5 bases and J lost 7 bases. The CDR3 spans 18 residues. For the CDR3, the DNA is TGTGCCAGCAGTCAGCAACGACTCAAACAGGGGAAAGCCCAGCCCCAGCATTTT. Protein product: CASSQQRLKQGKAQPQHF. The variable domain in full, completed from reference TRBV28 and TRBJ1-5, reads DVKVTQSSRYLVKRTGEKVFLECVQDMDHENMFWYRQDPGLGLRLIYFSYDVKMKEKGDIPEGYSVSREKKERFSLILESASTNQTSMYLCASSQQRLKQGKAQPQHFGDGTRLSIL.

V usage is TRBV6-5 and J usage is TRBJ1-1; D unresolved. V dropped 0 bases and J dropped 0 bases, with 11 bases sitting between them. Germline CDR1 and CDR2: MNHEY and SVGAGI. The CDR3 is 16 residues long. The CDR3 loop is CASSYSESMVNTEAFF. The CDR3 DNA follows: TGTGCCAGCAGTTACTCGGAGTCAATGGTGAACACTGAAGCTTTCTTT.

The chain carries TRBV3-1 and TRBJ2-5; TRBD2 matches at 7 bases. This CDR3 region has 18 residues. V shed 1 base and J 3 bases; nucleotides not matched to a gene: 14. Germline V lookup: CDR1 LGHDT, CDR2 YNNKEL (reference sequence). CDR3 sequence reads: CASSQGGLRGGGKETQYF. Written as DNA, the CDR3 is TGTGCCAGCAGCCAAGGGGGCCTAAGGGGCGGGGGAAAAGAGACCCAGTACTTC.

This chain links TRBV9 with TRBJ2-3; D is ambiguous. Germline CDR1 reads SGDLS; CDR2 reads YYNGEE. V lost 3 bases to trimming and J lost 0 bases, with 11 bases between them. CDR3 length: 15 amino acids. The CDR3 DNA reads as TGTGCCAGCAGCGCACAGACGACGAGCACAGATACGCAGTATTTT. This codes for CASSAQTTSTDTQYF.

This clonotype was detected many times. V gene TRBV2 combines with J gene TRBJ2-7, with D perhaps TRBD1 (6 bases). CDR1 and CDR2 from the germline V gene are SNHLY and FYNNEI. The CDR3 sequence is 14 residues long. V lost 6 bases, J lost 3 bases, and 15 bases lay in between. CDR3 coding DNA: TGTGCCAGCAGACAGGGCCATGGTGACTACGAGCAGTACTTC. Its protein is CASRQGHGDYEQYF.

This clonotype was recorded a few times. This chain links TRBV7-2 with TRBJ2-7; TRBD1 agrees at 7 bases. This CDR3 is built from 16 residues. Germline CDR1 reads SGHTA; CDR2 reads FQGNSA. The V gene end was trimmed by 4 bases and the J gene end by 0 bases; junction bases not matched to a gene: 9. CDR3 nucleotides: TGTGCCAGCAGCTATGCATCACAGGGGCTCTCCTACGAGCAGTACTTC. It encodes CASSYASQGLSYEQYF.

The chain joins TRBV19 to TRBJ1-1, with D tentatively TRBD1 (6 bases). The V gene lost 0 bases and the J gene lost 3 bases, with 17 bases spanning the gap. The CDR3 length is 17 residues. CDR1 and CDR2 from the germline V gene are LNHDA and SQIVND (reference sequence). The CDR3 DNA follows: TGTGCCAGTAGTATAGACCAGACAGGACCGGGGGACACTGAAGCTTTCTTT. It translates to CASSIDQTGPGDTEAFF.

The chain carries TRBV25-1 and TRBJ2-1, with 9 nucleotides matching TRBD2. This CDR3 comprises 14 residues. Germline V gene data show CDR1 as MGHDK and CDR2 as SYGVNS. J was trimmed by 8 bases and V by 6 bases; bases with no gene match: 8. The CDR3 DNA is TGTGCCAGCAGGGACGCGGGAGGGAGGGATGAGCAGTTCTTC. Amino acids: CASRDAGGRDEQFF.

This clonotype showed up many times. The V and J genes are TRBV15 and TRBJ1-1, with TRBD1 matching 8 bases. With 6 bases clipped from V and 5 bases from J, the junction kept 8 bases outside the gene matches. This CDR3 comprises 14 residues. Germline CDR1 reads LNHNV; CDR2 reads YYDKDF (reference sequence). DNA of the CDR3: TGTGCCACCAGAATTGGACAGGGTGGAACTGAAGCTTTCTTT. It yields the protein CATRIGQGGTEAFF.

V usage is TRBV5-1 and J usage is TRBJ1-4, with D perhaps matching TRBD1 (5 bases). Trimming took off 1 base at V and 13 bases at J, with 17 bases between the two ends. In germline, CDR1 is SGHRS, CDR2 YFSETQ. The CDR3 has 14 residues. The CDR3 coding sequence is TGCGCCAGCAGCTTGACTGGGGGGACTCTCCCACTGTTTTTT. Protein product: CASSLTGGTLPLFF.

CDR3 in amino acids: CASMGFATNEKLFF. DNA of the CDR3: TGTGCCAGCATGGGGTTTGCAACTAATGAAAAACTGTTTTTT. The J gene is TRBJ1-4, the V gene TRBV2; D uncertain. Germline V CDR1 and CDR2: SNHLY, FYNNEI. The CDR3 is 14 residues long. The V end was cut by 7 bases, the J end by 0 bases, with 9 bases between. The whole variable domain, filled in from reference TRBV2 and TRBJ1-4, reads EPEVTQTPSHQVTQMGQEVILRCVPISNHLYFYWYRQILGQKVEFLVSFYNNEISEKSEIFDDQFSVERPDGSNFTLKIRSTKLEDSAMYFCASMGFATNEKLFFGSGTQLSVL.

This clonotype was observed a few times. The rearrangement joins TRBV20-1 to TRBJ2-7; TRBD2 agrees at 7 bases. The CDR3 is made up of 12 amino acids. Germline loops: CDR1 DFQATT, CDR2 SNEGSKA (reference sequence). Trimming cost V 3 bases and J 6 bases; bases outside gene matches: 5. The CDR3 region is CSASPPGGEQYF. For the CDR3, the DNA is TGCAGTGCTAGCCCCCCGGGGGGCGAGCAGTACTTC.

V gene TRBV10-2 combines with J gene TRBJ1-5, with 11 bases that match TRBD1. Germline V CDR1 and CDR2: WSHSY, SAAADI. After removal of 3 bases from V and 7 bases from J, the junction contained 2 bases not matched to a gene. The CDR3 totals 14 residues. CDR3 amino acids: CASSEGTGGQPQHF. CDR3 in DNA: TGCGCCAGCAGTGAAGGGACAGGGGGACAGCCCCAGCATTTT.

The chain has TRBV7-9 and TRBJ2-3, with D unclear. V lost 6 bases, J lost 5 bases, and 9 bases lay in between. Looked up from germline, CDR1 is SEHNR and CDR2 is FQNEAQ (reference sequence). The CDR3 has 12 residues. CDR3 sequence reads: CASSYAVDTQYF. The CDR3 coding sequence is TGTGCCAGCAGTTACGCAGTAGATACGCAGTATTTT.

This chain uses TRBV19 with TRBJ1-2; D possibly corresponds to TRBD1 (5 bases). CDR1 and CDR2 (germline): LNHDA, SQIVND (reference sequence). The CDR3 has 13 residues. Trimming pared 5 bases from V and 7 bases from J, leaving 14 bases between. The CDR3 DNA sequence: TGTGCCAGTAGTCCCGGGACGGCCAGTGGCTACACCTTC. Amino acid sequence: CASSPGTASGYTF.

The V gene is TRBV18, the J gene TRBJ2-1; a possible D gene is TRBD2 (6 bases). V was clipped by 2 bases and J by 3 bases, with 14 bases between them. CDR3 length: 16 residues. From germline, CDR1 is KGHSH and CDR2 LQKENI. As DNA, the CDR3 is TGTGCCAGCTCACCAAGAGGTACCGGGGGCTACAATGAGCAGTTCTTC. It specifies CASSPRGTGGYNEQFF.

This clonotype was recorded a few times. V is TRBV4-1 and J is TRBJ2-1, with 11 bases fitting TRBD2. CDR1 and CDR2 (germline): MGHRA, YSYEKL. The CDR3 has 15 amino acids. J lost 5 bases, V lost 5 bases, and 5 bases had no gene match. CDR3 residues: CASSSSGRLDNEQFF. DNA for the CDR3: TGCGCCAGCAGCTCTAGCGGGAGGCTCGACAATGAGCAGTTCTTC.

This clonotype was counted at least ten times. V usage is TRBV5-1 and J usage is TRBJ1-1; the D is unclear. Germline CDR1 is SGHRS and CDR2 is YFSETQ. With 0 bases removed from V and 0 bases from J, the gap between germline ends came to 18 bases. This CDR3 region has 18 residues. CDR3 sequence: CASSLGRRVHTMNTEAFF. The CDR3 DNA follows: TGCGCCAGCAGCTTGGGACGGAGGGTACATACCATGAACACTGAAGCTTTCTTT.

V and J are TRBV6-1 and TRBJ2-7, with D perhaps given as TRBD1 or TRBD2 (5 bases each). This CDR3 has 13 amino acids. With 6 bases removed from V and 5 bases from J, the gap between germline ends came to 14 bases. CDR1 is MNHNS, CDR2 SASEGT, per germline. The CDR3 region is CASRGPGANEQYF. CDR3 DNA sequence: TGTGCCAGCAGGGGTCCCGGGGCGAACGAGCAGTACTTC.